This is a list of T cell receptor beta chains from one sample in a study of shared clonotypes between healthy human individuals. Assay used: immunoSEQ multiplex PCR; TCRdb lists only in-frame clones, some missing. The table lists 2 million to 2.5 million clones, 85% to 95% of them singletons. The sequenced material came from naive CD4+ T cells from PBMCs. Receptors originate from a man between 18 and 35 years old in good health. Some clones in this sample may be carry-over from other donors' samples. CDR3s include the opening cysteine and the closing phenylalanine or tryptophan. The D gene is left open where the match is weak. The size entry is marked missing in some rows and otherwise reads once, few, many or a size class.

clone size	V gene	J gene	D gene	CDR3 DNA	CDR3 protein
-	TRBV5-1	TRBJ2-2	-	TGCGCCAGCAGCTTACCCGGCACCGGGGAGCTGTTTTTT	CASSLPGTGELFF
-	TRBV25-1	TRBJ2-7	TRBD1	TGTGCCAGCAGTCTTCAGGACAGGGCCTACGAGCAGTACTTC	CASSLQDRAYEQYF
once	TRBV7-9	TRBJ2-1	TRBD2	TGTGCCACCCGCCCGGGGGGGACTAGCGGGAGGGTGTTCTTC	CATRPGGTSGRVFF
-	TRBV4-3	TRBJ2-1	TRBD2	TGCGCCAGCAGCGAGGGACTAGCGGACTACAATGAGCAGTTCTTC	CASSEGLADYNEQFF
-	TRBV28	TRBJ2-1	-	TGTGCCAGCAGTTTACAACAGGCACGGAATGAGCAGTTCTTC	CASSLQQARNEQFF
once	TRBV6-5	TRBJ1-5	TRBD1	TGTGCCAGCAGCTACAGGGGGGACAATCAGCCCCAGCATTTT	CASSYRGDNQPQHF
-	TRBV6-1	TRBJ1-1	-	TGTGCCAGCAGGGTTGTTAGTTACACTGAAGCTTTCTTT	CASRVVSYTEAFF
few	TRBV19	TRBJ1-5	-	TGTGCCAGTGCCTCGGGGGTAGGCGCCTATAGCAATCAGCCCCAGCATTTT	CASASGVGAYSNQPQHF
few	TRBV28	TRBJ1-1	-	TGTGCCAGCACCCTCGGCCGTGAAGCTTTCTTT	CASTLGREAFF
once	TRBV7-9	TRBJ1-2	TRBD1	TGTGCCAGCAGCCGAGGGGGCGCTGGGGGCTACACCTTC	CASSRGGAGGYTF
-	TRBV6-6	TRBJ1-4	-	TGTGCCAGCAGTTTACCCGGGGGCGGCAATGAAAAACTGTTTTTT	CASSLPGGGNEKLFF
-	TRBV10-2	TRBJ2-1	-	TGCGCCAGCAGGACAGTTTACAATGAGCAGTTCTTC	CASRTVYNEQFF
-	TRBV6-5	TRBJ1-1	-	TGTGCCAGCAGCCCTCCCGGGGGCGTGAGTGGAGCTTTCTTT	CASSPPGGVSGAFF
once	TRBV19	TRBJ2-3	TRBD2	TGTGCCAGTAGTAGGCTAGCGGGACTCACAGATACGCAGTATTTT	CASSRLAGLTDTQYF
-	TRBV5-1	TRBJ2-4	-	TGCGCCAGCAGCTTGGGGGTGGCCAAAAACATTCAGTACTTC	CASSLGVAKNIQYF
-	TRBV29-1	TRBJ1-4	-	TGCAGCGTTCGGAAACTTAATGAAAAACTGTTTTTT	CSVRKLNEKLFF
-	TRBV11-2	TRBJ2-7	-	TGTGCCAGCAGCTCCATAATGGCCTCCTACGAGCAGTACTTC	CASSSIMASYEQYF
-	TRBV5-8	TRBJ2-7	TRBD1	TGTGCCAGCAGCTCGGACAGGAGCGTCGACGAGCAGTACTTC	CASSSDRSVDEQYF
-	TRBV5-6	TRBJ2-7	-	TGTGCCAGCAGCTTGGGGTGGCGGCTAACCTACGAGCAGTACTTC	CASSLGWRLTYEQYF
-	TRBV7-9	TRBJ2-3	TRBD2	TGTGCCAGCCCCGCCGCGGGAGGTCCCACAGATACGCAGTATTTT	CASPAAGGPTDTQYF
once	TRBV27	TRBJ2-7	TRBD1	TGTGCCAGCAGGAAACATGGGACAGGGGATGACGACGAGCAGTACTTC	CASRKHGTGDDDEQYF
-	TRBV14	TRBJ2-3	-	TGTGCCAGCAGCCAAGATCCCGCTAGCGGCCCTCAGGGGACGCAGTATTTT	CASSQDPASGPQGTQYF
-	TRBV6-5	TRBJ1-5	-	TGTGCCAGCAGCCTACAGCTTAGGGGGCCCCAGCATTTT	CASSLQLRGPQHF
-	TRBV5-1	TRBJ2-7	TRBD1	TGCGCCAGCAGCCCAACACAGGGGGCCTCCTACGAGCAGTACTTC	CASSPTQGASYEQYF
-	TRBV5-1	TRBJ2-1	TRBD2	TGCGCCAGCAGCTCGTCCGGGACTAGCGGGAGTGGGAAGCAGTTCTTC	CASSSSGTSGSGKQFF
-	TRBV7-9	TRBJ2-1	TRBD1	TGTGCCAGCAACCCGGGACAGGGTTTTTACAATGAGCAGTTCTTC	CASNPGQGFYNEQFF
-	TRBV28	TRBJ2-5	TRBD1	TGTGCCAGCAGCCGCATTCGGCGCCGACAGGGCCAACAAGAGACCCAGTACTTC	CASSRIRRRQGQQETQYF
-	TRBV11-2	TRBJ2-7	-	TGTGCCAGCAGCTTAGGACACATCGGCGAGCAGTACTTC	CASSLGHIGEQYF
-	TRBV11-2	TRBJ2-7	-	TGTGCCAGCAGCCCCCGAGGAAACTACGAGCAGTACTTC	CASSPRGNYEQYF
once	TRBV4-1	TRBJ2-7	-	TGCGCCAGCAGCCAAGATCGGGGCAGGGCTGGCTACGAGCAGTACTTC	CASSQDRGRAGYEQYF
-	TRBV28	TRBJ1-2	TRBD1	TGTGCCAGCAGCCGGACAGGGGGCAACTATGGCTACACCTTC	CASSRTGGNYGYTF
-	TRBV7-9	TRBJ1-3	-	TGTGCCAGCGCGGTATTTCGGAACTCTGGAAACACCATATATTTT	CASAVFRNSGNTIYF
-	TRBV18	TRBJ1-2	TRBD1	TGTGCCAGCTCACGGGGACAGAGGAACTATGGCTACACCTTC	CASSRGQRNYGYTF
-	TRBV7-6	TRBJ2-5	-	TGTGCCAGCAGCGACATCCCCTTGGTTTTCCAAGAGACCCAGTACTTC	CASSDIPLVFQETQYF
-	TRBV19	TRBJ2-7	-	TGTGCCAGTAGTATTAAAGGCTACGAGCAGTACTTC	CASSIKGYEQYF
-	TRBV7-2	TRBJ2-7	-	TGTGCCAGCAGCTTAAGATCCGGGAGCCAATACGAGCAGTACTTC	CASSLRSGSQYEQYF
-	TRBV28	TRBJ1-1	-	TGTGCCAGCAGTTTAGCACAAGCCAGGAACACTGAAGCTTTCTTT	CASSLAQARNTEAFF
once	TRBV2	TRBJ2-7	-	TGTGCCAGCAGTGAAGGGTTGGCGGCATTGTGGCAGTACTTC	CASSEGLAALWQYF